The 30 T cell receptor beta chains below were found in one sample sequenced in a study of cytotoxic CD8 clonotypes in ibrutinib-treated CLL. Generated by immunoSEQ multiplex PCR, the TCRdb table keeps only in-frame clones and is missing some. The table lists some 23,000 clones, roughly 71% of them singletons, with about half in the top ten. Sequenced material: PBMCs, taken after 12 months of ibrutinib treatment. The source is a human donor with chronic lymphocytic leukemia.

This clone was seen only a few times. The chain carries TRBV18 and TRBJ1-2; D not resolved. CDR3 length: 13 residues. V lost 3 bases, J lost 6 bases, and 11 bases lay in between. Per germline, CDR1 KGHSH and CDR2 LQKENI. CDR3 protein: CASSPEVVDGYTF. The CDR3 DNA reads TGTGCCAGCTCACCGGAGGTAGTCGATGGCTACACCTTC.

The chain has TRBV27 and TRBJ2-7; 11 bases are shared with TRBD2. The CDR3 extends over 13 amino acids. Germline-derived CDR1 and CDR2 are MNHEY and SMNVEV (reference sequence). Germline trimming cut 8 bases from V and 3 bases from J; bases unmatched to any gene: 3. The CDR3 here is CASSTSGGYEQYF. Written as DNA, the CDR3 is TGTGCCAGCTCTACTAGCGGGGGCTACGAGCAGTACTTC.

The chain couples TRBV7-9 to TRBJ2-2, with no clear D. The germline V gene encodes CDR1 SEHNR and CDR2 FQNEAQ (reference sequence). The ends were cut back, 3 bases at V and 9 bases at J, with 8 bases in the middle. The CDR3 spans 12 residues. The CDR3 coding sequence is TGTGCCAGCAGCTTCTCCCGACGGGAGCTGTTTTTT. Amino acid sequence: CASSFSRRELFF.

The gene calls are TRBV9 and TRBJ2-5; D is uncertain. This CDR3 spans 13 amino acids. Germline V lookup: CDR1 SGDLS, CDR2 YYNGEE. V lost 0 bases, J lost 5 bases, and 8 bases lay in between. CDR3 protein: CASSVGIHETQYF. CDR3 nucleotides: TGTGCCAGCAGCGTAGGGATTCATGAGACCCAGTACTTC.

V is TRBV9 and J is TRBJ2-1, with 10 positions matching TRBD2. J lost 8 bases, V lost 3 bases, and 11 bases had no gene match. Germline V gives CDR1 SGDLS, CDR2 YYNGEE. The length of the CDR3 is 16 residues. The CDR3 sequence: CASSAPSSGGTHEQFF. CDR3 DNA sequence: TGTGCCAGCAGCGCCCCTTCTAGCGGGGGAACCCATGAGCAGTTCTTC.

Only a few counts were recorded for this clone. CDR3 residues: CASSLQTGLSYEQYF. The CDR3 DNA is TGCGCCAGCAGCCTCCAGACAGGCTTATCCTACGAGCAGTACTTC. The gene calls are TRBV5-1 and TRBJ2-7, with D tentatively TRBD1 (6 bases). Between the trimmed V and J ends, which lost 4 bases and 1 base, there was a span of 15 bases. Looked up from germline, CDR1 is SGHRS and CDR2 is YFSETQ. The CDR3 has 15 residues.

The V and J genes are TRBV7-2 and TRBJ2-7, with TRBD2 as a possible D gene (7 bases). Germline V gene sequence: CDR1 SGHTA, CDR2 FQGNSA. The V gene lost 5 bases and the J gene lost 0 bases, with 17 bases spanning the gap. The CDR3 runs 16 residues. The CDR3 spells CASSSRGRGRSYEQYF. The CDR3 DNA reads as TGTGCCAGCAGCAGCAGAGGGCGGGGGCGCTCCTACGAGCAGTACTTC. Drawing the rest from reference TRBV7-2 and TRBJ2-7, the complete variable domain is GAGVSQSPSNKVTEKGKDVELRCDPISGHTALYWYRQSLGQGLEFLIYFQGNSAPDKSGLPSDRFSAERTGGSVSTLTIQRTQQEDSAVYLCASSSRGRGRSYEQYFGPGTRLTVT.

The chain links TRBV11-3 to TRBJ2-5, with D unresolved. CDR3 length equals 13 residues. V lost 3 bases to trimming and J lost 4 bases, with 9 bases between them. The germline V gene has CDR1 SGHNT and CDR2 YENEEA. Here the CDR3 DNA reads TGTGCCAGCAGCTTGAGCCTCCTAGAGACCCAGTACTTC. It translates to CASSLSLLETQYF.

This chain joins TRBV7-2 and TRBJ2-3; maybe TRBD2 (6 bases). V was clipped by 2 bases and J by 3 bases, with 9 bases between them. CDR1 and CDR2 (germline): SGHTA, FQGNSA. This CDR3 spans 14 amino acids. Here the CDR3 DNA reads TGTGCCAGCAGCTTACTAGCGCCGACAGATACGCAGTATTTT. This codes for CASSLLAPTDTQYF.

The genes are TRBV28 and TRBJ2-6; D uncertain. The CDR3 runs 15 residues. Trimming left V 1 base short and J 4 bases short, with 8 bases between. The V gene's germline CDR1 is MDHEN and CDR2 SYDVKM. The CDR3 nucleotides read TGTGCCAGCAGTTTATTAGCCCGGGGGGCCAACGTCCTGACTTTC. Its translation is CASSLLARGANVLTF.

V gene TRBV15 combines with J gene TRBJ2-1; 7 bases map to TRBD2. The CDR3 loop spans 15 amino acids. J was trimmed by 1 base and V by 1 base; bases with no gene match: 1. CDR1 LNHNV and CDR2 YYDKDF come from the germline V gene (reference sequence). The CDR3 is CATSRGTRSYNEQFF. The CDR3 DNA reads TGTGCCACCAGCAGAGGGACTAGGTCCTACAATGAGCAGTTCTTC.

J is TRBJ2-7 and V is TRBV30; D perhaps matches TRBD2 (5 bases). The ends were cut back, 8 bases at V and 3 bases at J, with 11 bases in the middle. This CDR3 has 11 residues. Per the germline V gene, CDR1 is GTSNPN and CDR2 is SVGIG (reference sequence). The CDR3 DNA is TGTGCCCTAGAGAGGGACTACGAGCAGTACTTC. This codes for CALERDYEQYF.

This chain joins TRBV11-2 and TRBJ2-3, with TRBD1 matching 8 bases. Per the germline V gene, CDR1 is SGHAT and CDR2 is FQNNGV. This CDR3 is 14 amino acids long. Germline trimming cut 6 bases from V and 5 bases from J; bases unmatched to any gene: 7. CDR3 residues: CASRRPGTGDTQYF. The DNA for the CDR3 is TGTGCCAGCAGGCGTCCCGGGACAGGAGATACGCAGTATTTT.

This CDR3 is CASSVATAGDADTQYF. The CDR3 DNA follows: TGTGCCAGCAGCGTAGCTACGGCAGGAGATGCAGATACGCAGTATTTT. This chain joins TRBV9 and TRBJ2-3; D is undetermined. The length of the CDR3 is 16 residues. The V end lost 0 bases, the J end lost 4 bases, and 15 bases lay between the germline ends. The germline gives CDR1 SGDLS, CDR2 YYNGEE.

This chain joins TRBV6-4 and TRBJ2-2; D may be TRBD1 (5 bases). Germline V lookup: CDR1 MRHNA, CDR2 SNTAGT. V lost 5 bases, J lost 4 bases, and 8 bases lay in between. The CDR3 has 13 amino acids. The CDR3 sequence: CASSSGPTGELFF. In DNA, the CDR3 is TGTGCCAGCAGTTCAGGGCCCACCGGGGAGCTGTTTTTT.

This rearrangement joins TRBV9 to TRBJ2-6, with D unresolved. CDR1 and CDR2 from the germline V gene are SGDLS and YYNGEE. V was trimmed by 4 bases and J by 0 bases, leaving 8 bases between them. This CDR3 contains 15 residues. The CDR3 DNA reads TGTGCCAGCAGCCCAGAAGGCTCTGGGGCCAACGTCCTGACTTTC. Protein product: CASSPEGSGANVLTF.

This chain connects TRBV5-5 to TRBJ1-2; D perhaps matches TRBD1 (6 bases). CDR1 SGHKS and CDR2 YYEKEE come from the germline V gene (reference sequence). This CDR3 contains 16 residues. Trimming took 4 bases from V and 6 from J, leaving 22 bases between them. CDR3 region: CASSTLGGTGWHGYTF. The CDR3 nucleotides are TGTGCCAGCAGCACCCTAGGGGGGACGGGCTGGCATGGCTACACCTTC.

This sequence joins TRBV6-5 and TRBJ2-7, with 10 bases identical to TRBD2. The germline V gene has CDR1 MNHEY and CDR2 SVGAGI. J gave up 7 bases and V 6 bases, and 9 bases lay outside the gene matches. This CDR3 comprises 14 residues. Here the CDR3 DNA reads TGTGCCAGCAGCTCCCAGACGACTAGCGGGGAGCAGTACTTC. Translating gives CASSSQTTSGEQYF.

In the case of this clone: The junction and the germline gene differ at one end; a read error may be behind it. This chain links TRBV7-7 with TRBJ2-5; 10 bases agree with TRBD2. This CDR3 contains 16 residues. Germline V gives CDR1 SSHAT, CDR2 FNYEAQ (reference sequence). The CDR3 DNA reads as TGTGCTAGCAGCTTAGGTCTAGCGGGGGTACAAGAGACCCAGTACTTC. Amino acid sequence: CASSLGLAGVQETQYF.

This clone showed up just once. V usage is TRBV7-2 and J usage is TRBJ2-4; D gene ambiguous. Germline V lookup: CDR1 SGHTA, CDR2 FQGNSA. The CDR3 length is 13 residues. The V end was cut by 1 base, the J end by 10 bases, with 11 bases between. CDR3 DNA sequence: TGTGCCAGCAGCTTAGACAGTCAGACAATTCAGTACTTC. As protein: CASSLDSQTIQYF.

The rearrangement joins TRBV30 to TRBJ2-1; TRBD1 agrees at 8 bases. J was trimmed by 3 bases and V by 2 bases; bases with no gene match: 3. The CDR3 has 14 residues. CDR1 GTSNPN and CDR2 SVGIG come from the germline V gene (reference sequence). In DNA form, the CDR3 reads TGTGCCTGGAGTAGGGGACAGGACTACAATGAGCAGTTCTTC. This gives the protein CAWSRGQDYNEQFF.

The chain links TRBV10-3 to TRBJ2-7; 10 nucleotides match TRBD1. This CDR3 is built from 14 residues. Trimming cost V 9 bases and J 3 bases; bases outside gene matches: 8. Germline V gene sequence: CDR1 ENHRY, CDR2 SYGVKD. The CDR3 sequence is CAIAGQGVGYEQYF. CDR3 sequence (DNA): TGTGCCATTGCCGGACAGGGGGTAGGCTACGAGCAGTACTTC.

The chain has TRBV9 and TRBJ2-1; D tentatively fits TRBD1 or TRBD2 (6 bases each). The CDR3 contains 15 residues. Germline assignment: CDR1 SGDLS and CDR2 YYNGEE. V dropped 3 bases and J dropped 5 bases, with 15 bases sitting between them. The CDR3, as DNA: TGTGCCAGCAGCGCCGGGGGCCCCTGGGACAATGAGCAGTTCTTC. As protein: CASSAGGPWDNEQFF.

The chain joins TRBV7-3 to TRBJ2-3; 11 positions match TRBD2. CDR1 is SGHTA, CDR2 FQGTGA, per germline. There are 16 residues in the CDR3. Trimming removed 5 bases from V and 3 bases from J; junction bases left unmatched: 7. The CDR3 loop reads CASSRTSGGRTDTQYF. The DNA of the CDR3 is TGTGCCAGCAGCCGTACTAGCGGGGGTAGGACAGATACGCAGTATTTT.

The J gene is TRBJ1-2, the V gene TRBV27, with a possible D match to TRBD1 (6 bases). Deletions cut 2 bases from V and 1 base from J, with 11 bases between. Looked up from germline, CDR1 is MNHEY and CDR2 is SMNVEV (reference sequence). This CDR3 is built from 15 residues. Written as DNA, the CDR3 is TGTGCCAGCAGTTTAAAGGCAGGGGATAACTATGGCTACACCTTC. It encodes CASSLKAGDNYGYTF.

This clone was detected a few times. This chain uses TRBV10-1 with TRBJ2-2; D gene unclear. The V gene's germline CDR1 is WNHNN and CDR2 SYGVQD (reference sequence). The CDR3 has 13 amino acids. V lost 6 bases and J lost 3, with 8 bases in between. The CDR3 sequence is CASSPEYTGELFF. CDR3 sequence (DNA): TGCGCCAGCAGCCCCGAGTACACCGGGGAGCTGTTTTTT.

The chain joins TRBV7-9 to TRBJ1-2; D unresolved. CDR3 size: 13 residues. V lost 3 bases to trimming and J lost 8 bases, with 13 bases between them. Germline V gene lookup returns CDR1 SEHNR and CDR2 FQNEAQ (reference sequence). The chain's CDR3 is CASSLSRRGGYTF. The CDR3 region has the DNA TGTGCCAGCAGCTTGTCGCGGAGAGGAGGCTACACCTTC.

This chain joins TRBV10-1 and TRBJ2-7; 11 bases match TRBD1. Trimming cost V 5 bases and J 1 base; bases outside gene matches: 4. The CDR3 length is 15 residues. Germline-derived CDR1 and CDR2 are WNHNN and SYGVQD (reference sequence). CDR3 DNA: TGCGCCAGCAGTAAGGGACAGGGGGATTCCTACGAGCAGTACTTC. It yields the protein CASSKGQGDSYEQYF.

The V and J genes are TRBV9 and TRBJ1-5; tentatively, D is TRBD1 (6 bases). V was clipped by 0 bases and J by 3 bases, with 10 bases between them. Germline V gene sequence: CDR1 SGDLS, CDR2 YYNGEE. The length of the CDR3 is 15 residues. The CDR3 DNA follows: TGTGCCAGCAGCGTAGGCCAGGGGATCAATCAGCCCCAGCATTTT. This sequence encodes CASSVGQGINQPQHF.

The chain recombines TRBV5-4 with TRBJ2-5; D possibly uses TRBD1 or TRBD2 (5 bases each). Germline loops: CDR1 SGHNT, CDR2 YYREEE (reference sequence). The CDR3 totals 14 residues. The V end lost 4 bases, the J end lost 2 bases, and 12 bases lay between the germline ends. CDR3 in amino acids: CASSPPGLQETQYF. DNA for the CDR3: TGTGCCAGCAGCCCCCCGGGGCTACAAGAGACCCAGTACTTC.